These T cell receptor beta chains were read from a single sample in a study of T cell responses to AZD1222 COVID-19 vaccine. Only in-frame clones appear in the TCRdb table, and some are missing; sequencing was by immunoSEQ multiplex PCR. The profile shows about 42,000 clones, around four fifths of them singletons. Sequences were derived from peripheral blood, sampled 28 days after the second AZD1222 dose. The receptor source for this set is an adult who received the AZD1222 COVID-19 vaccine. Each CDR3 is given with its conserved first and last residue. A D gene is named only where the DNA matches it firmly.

CDR3: CASSQGGPPRTEAFF
V: TRBV4-2
length: 15
J: TRBJ1-1
D: .

CDR3: CASSQAFDRGPGNTIYF
V: TRBV3-1/TRBV3-2
length: 17
J: TRBJ1-3
D: TRBD1

CDR3: CASSVRPNSYEQYF
V: TRBV27
length: 14
J: TRBJ2-7
D: .

CDR3: CASSPPGFKAFF
V: TRBV19
length: 12
J: TRBJ1-1
D: .

CDR3: CASSQGGEGYTF
V: TRBV25-1
length: 12
J: TRBJ1-2
D: .

CDR3: CASSLAQTGLGNSPLHF
V: TRBV5-1
length: 17
J: TRBJ1-6
D: TRBD1

CDR3: CASCARQYTEAFF
V: TRBV10-2
length: 13
J: TRBJ1-1
D: .

CDR3: CASSDRFTEAFF
V: TRBV3-1/TRBV3-2
length: 12
J: TRBJ1-1
D: .

CDR3: CAITGTGVTYEQYF
V: TRBV2
length: 14
J: TRBJ2-7
D: TRBD1

CDR3: CASSFRQGGTGELFF
V: TRBV5-4
length: 15
J: TRBJ2-2
D: .

CDR3: CASSRSREAFF
V: TRBV28
length: 11
J: TRBJ1-1
D: .

CDR3: CASTPGRGGNQPQHF
V: TRBV19
length: 15
J: TRBJ1-5
D: .

CDR3: CASSPRGADPNQPQHF
V: TRBV18
length: 16
J: TRBJ1-5
D: .

CDR3: CASSTQAKGLGYTF
V: TRBV19
length: 14
J: TRBJ1-2
D: .

CDR3: CASSVGLERSEKLFF
V: TRBV9
length: 15
J: TRBJ1-4
D: .

CDR3: CSVSPTRGTISYEQYF
V: TRBV29-1
length: 16
J: TRBJ2-7
D: .

CDR3: CASSSGGNYGYTF
V: TRBV6-5
length: 13
J: TRBJ1-2
D: .

CDR3: CASSLGGGLGANEKLFF
V: TRBV7-6
length: 17
J: TRBJ1-4
D: .

CDR3: CASSEGNSGGNEQFF
V: TRBV11-3
length: 15
J: TRBJ2-1
D: .

CDR3: CASSIKTGGGTEAFF
V: TRBV5-1
length: 15
J: TRBJ1-1
D: TRBD1

CDR3: CASSYSLAGDPYEQYF
V: TRBV6-5
length: 16
J: TRBJ2-7
D: TRBD2

CDR3: CASSPMGQINTEAFF
V: TRBV11-2
length: 15
J: TRBJ1-1
D: TRBD1

CDR3: CATSRDGQGYTIYF
V: TRBV15
length: 14
J: TRBJ1-3
D: TRBD1

CDR3: CAISLAGGFGELFF
V: TRBV10-3
length: 14
J: TRBJ2-2
D: TRBD2

CDR3: CASSLARDTYEQYF
V: TRBV5-1
length: 14
J: TRBJ2-7
D: .

CDR3: CASTRRGGTGNTIYF
V: TRBV7-9
length: 15
J: TRBJ1-3
D: .

CDR3: CASSPPVGQVMNTEAFF
V: TRBV18
length: 17
J: TRBJ1-1
D: .

CDR3: CASTLRGQGEDTQYF
V: TRBV6-5
length: 15
J: TRBJ2-3
D: TRBD1

CDR3: CASGLRTEETQYF
V: TRBV12-5
length: 13
J: TRBJ2-5
D: .

CDR3: CASSQGQGISSNQPQHF
V: TRBV3-1/TRBV3-2
length: 17
J: TRBJ1-5
D: .

CDR3: CASSAEDSAYEQYF
V: TRBV5-1
length: 14
J: TRBJ2-7
D: .

CDR3: CASSFAVLGNNEQFF
V: TRBV5-5
length: 15
J: TRBJ2-1
D: .

CDR3: CASSQEVRITGELFF
V: TRBV3-1/TRBV3-2
length: 15
J: TRBJ2-2
D: .

CDR3: CASLGGGRQRTGELFF
V: TRBV19
length: 16
J: TRBJ2-2
D: .

CDR3: CASSVYGKSSYNSPLHF
V: TRBV2
length: 17
J: TRBJ1-6
D: .

CDR3: CASSELRGTGELFF
V: TRBV6-1
length: 14
J: TRBJ2-2
D: .

CDR3: CASSQGGQGYYGYTF
V: TRBV3-1/TRBV3-2
length: 15
J: TRBJ1-2
D: TRBD1

CDR3: CASSFTGRAFF
V: TRBV12-3/TRBV12-4
length: 11
J: TRBJ1-1
D: .

CDR3: CASSVGNTEAFF
V: TRBV2
length: 12
J: TRBJ1-1
D: .

CDR3: CASSLRAGYTF
V: TRBV12-3/TRBV12-4
length: 11
J: TRBJ1-2
D: .

CDR3: CASSVGTTGVGNTIYF
V: TRBV9
length: 16
J: TRBJ1-3
D: TRBD1

CDR3: CASSLEGWQTHQPQHF
V: TRBV7-8
length: 16
J: TRBJ1-5
D: .

CDR3: CASSREETQYF
V: TRBV7-9
length: 11
J: TRBJ2-5
D: .

CDR3: CASSYLDQRGPYEQYF
V: TRBV6-5
length: 16
J: TRBJ2-7
D: .

CDR3: CASSQGLNTEAFF
V: TRBV3-1/TRBV3-2
length: 13
J: TRBJ1-1
D: .

CDR3: CASSSAGTSGGAYEQYF
V: TRBV19
length: 17
J: TRBJ2-7
D: TRBD2

CDR3: CASSTQDRVNTGELFF
V: TRBV19
length: 16
J: TRBJ2-2
D: TRBD1